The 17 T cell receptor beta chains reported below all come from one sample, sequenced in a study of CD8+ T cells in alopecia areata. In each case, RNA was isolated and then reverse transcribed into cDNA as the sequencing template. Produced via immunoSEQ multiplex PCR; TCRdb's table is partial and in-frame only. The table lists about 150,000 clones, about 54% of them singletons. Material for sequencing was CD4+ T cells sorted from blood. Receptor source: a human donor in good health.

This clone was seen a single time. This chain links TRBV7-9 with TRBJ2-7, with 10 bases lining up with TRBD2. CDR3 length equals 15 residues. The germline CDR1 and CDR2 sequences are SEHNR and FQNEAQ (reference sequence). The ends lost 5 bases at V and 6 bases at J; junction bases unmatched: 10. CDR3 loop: CASSRGLAARGEQYF. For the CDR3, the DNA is TGTGCCAGCAGCCGAGGACTAGCGGCTCGGGGCGAGCAGTACTTC.

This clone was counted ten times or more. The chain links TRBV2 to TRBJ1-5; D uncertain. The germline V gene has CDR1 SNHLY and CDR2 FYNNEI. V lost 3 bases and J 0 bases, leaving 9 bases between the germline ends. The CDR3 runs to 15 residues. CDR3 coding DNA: TGTGCCAGCAGTGACGAACAGTATAGCAATCAGCCCCAGCATTTT. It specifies CASSDEQYSNQPQHF.

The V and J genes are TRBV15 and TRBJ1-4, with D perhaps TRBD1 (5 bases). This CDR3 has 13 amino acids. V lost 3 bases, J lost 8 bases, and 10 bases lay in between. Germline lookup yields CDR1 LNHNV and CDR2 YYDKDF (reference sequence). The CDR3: CATSRGEKEKLFF. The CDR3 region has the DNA TGTGCCACCAGCAGGGGGGAGAAAGAAAAACTGTTTTTT.

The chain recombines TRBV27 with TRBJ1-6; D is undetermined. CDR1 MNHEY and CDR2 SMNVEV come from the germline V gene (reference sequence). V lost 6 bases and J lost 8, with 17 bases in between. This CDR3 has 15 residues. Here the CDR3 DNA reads TGTGCCAGCAGCTTTAACGTCGGCGGGGATTCACCCCTCCACTTT. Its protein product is CASSFNVGGDSPLHF.

CDR3 sequence (DNA): TGTGCCAGCAGCCAAGCCGACAGGGTATCAGGGGCCAACGTCCTGACTTTC. The encoded protein is CASSQADRVSGANVLTF. This chain links TRBV4-2 with TRBJ2-6; 7 bases align to TRBD1. Unmatched junction bases numbered 7, after V lost 1 base and J lost 4 bases. Germline V gives CDR1 LGHNA, CDR2 YNFKEQ. The CDR3 covers 17 residues.

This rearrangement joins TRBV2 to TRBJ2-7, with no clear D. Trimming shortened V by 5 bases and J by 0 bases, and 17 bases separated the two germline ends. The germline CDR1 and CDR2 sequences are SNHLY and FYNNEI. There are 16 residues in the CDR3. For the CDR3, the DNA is TGTGCCAGCAGTTGGGCACCATTCTCTATCTCCTACGAGCAGTACTTC. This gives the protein CASSWAPFSISYEQYF. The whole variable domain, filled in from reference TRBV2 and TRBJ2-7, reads EPEVTQTPSHQVTQMGQEVILRCVPISNHLYFYWYRQILGQKVEFLVSFYNNEISEKSEIFDDQFSVERPDGSNFTLKIRSTKLEDSAMYFCASSWAPFSISYEQYFGPGTRLTVT.

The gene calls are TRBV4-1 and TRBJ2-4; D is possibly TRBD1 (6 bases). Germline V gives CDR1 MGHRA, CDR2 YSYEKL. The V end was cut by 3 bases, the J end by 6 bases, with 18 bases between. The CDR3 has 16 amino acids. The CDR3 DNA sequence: TGCGCCAGCAGCCAGGGGGCTACCCGGAGTGGAAACATTCAGTACTTC. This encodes CASSQGATRSGNIQYF.

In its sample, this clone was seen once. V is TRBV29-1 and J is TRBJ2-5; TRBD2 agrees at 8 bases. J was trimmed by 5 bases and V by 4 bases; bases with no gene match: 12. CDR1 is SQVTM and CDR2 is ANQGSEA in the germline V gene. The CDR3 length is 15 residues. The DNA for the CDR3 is TGCAGCGTTGGAAGCACGGGAGGGCCTCAGGAGACCCAGTACTTC. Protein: CSVGSTGGPQETQYF.

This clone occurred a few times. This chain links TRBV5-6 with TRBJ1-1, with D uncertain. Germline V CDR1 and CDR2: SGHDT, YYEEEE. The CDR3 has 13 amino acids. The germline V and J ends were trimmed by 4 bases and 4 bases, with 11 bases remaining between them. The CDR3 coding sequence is TGTGCCAGCAGCGGGAGGACGGGCACTGAAGCTTTCTTT. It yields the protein CASSGRTGTEAFF.

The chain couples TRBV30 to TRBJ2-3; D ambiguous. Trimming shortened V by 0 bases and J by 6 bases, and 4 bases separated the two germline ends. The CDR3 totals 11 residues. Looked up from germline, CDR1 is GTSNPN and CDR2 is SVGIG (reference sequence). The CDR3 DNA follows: TGTGCCTGGAGTGTTAAGGATACGCAGTATTTT. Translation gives CAWSVKDTQYF. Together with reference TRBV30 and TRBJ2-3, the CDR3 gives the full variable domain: SQTIHQWPATLVQPVGSPLSLECTVEGTSNPNLYWYRQAAGRGLQLLFYSVGIGQISSEVPQNLSASRPQDRQFILSSKKLLLSDSGFYLCAWSVKDTQYFGPGTRLTVL.

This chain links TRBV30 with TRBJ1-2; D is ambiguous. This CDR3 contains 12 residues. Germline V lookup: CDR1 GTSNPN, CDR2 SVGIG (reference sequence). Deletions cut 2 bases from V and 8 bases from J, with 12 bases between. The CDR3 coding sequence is TGTGCCTGGAGTCCCCGATCGGAGGGCTACACCTTC. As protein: CAWSPRSEGYTF. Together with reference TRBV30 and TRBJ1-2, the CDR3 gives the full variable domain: SQTIHQWPATLVQPVGSPLSLECTVEGTSNPNLYWYRQAAGRGLQLLFYSVGIGQISSEVPQNLSASRPQDRQFILSSKKLLLSDSGFYLCAWSPRSEGYTFGSGTRLTVV.

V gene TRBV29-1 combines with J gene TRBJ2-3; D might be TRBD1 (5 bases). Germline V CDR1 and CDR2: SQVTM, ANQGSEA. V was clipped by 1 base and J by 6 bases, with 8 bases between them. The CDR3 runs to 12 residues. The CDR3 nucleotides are TGCAGCGTTGAAGCAGGGCCCGATACGCAGTATTTT. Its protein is CSVEAGPDTQYF.

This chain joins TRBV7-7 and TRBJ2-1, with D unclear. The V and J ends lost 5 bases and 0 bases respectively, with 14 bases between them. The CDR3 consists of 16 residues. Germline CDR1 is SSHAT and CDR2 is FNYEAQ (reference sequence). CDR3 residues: CASSMSATLSYNEQFF. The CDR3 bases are TGTGCCAGCAGCATGTCCGCGACCCTCTCCTACAATGAGCAGTTCTTC.

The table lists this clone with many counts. The CDR3 DNA reads as TGTGCCAGCAGGGATAGCCGGGATGAGCAGTTCTTC. Translating it yields CASRDSRDEQFF. The chain uses TRBV9 and TRBJ2-1; D is ambiguous. Trimming shortened V by 5 bases and J by 8 bases, and 11 bases separated the two germline ends. This CDR3 has 12 amino acids. The V gene's germline CDR1 is SGDLS and CDR2 YYNGEE.

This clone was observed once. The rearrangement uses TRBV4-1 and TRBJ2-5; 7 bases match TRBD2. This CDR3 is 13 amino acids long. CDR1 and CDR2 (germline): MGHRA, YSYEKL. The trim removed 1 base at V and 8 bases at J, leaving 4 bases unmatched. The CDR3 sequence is CASSQGGRATQYF. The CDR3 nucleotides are TGCGCCAGCAGCCAAGGCGGGAGAGCAACCCAGTACTTC.

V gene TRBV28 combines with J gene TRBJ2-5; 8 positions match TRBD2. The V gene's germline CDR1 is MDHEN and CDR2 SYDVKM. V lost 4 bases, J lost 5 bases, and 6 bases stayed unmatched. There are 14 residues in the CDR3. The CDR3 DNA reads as TGTGCCAGCAGTTCTCGGACTAGCTGGGAGACCCAGTACTTC. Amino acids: CASSSRTSWETQYF.

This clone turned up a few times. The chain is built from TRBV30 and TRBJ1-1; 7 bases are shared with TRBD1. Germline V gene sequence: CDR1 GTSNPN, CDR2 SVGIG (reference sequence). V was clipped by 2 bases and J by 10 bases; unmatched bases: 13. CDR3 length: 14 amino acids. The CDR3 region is CAWSKQGISVGAFF. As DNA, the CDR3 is TGTGCCTGGAGTAAACAGGGGATCTCGGTCGGAGCTTTCTTT.